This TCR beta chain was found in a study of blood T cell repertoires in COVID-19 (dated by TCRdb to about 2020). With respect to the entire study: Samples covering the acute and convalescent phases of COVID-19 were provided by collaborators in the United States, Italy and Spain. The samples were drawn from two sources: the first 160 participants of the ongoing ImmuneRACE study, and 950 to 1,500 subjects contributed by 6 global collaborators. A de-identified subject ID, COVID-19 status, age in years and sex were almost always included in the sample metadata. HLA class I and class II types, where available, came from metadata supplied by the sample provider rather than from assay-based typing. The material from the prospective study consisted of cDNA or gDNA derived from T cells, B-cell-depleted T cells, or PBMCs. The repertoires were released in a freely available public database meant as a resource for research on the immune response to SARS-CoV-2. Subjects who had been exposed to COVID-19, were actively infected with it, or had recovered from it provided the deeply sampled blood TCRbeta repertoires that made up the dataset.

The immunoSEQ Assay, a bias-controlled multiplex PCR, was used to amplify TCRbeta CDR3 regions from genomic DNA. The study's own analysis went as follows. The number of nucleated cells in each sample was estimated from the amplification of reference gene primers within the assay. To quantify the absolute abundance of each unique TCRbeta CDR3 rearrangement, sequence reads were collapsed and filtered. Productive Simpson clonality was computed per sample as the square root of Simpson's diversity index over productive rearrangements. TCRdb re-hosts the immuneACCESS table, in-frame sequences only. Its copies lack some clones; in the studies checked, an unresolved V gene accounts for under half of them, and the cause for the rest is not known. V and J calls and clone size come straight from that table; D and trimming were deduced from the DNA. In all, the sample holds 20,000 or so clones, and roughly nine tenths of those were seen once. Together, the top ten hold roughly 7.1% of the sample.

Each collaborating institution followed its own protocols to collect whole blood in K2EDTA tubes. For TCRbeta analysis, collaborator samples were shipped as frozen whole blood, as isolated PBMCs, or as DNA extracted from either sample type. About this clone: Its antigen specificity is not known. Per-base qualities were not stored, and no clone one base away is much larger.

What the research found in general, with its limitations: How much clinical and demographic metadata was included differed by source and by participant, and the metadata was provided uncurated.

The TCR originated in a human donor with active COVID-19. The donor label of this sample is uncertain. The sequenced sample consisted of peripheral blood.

The CDR3 protein is CASSPRGSYEQYF. The DNA sequence is as follows: TGCGCCAGCAGCCCCCGCGGTTCCTACGAGCAGTACTTC. The chain is made from TRBV5-1 and TRBJ2-7, with the D gene not confidently named. V is clipped by 4 bases and J by 1 base, and the sequence between their germline boundaries is 9 bases long. Sequences SGHRS (CDR1) and YFSETQ (CDR2) are obtained from the germline V gene. From the cysteine through the phenylalanine, the CDR3 covers 13 amino acids. The retained sequence is limited to the CDR3, 39 bases, with the frame set at the first base.